Presented here are 16 T cell receptor beta chains from one specimen sequenced in a study of blood T cell repertoires in COVID-19. This table comes from immunoSEQ multiplex PCR, and its TCRdb copy is limited to in-frame clones, with some not included. This sample yields 130,000 to 150,000 clones, of which more than 75% are seen a single time; 10% to 15% belongs to the top ten. Material for sequencing was peripheral blood. The receptors derive from a man aged 55 to 70 with active or convalescent COVID-19.

This clone was counted only a few times. The V call is TRBV5-1, the J call TRBJ2-3; a possible D gene is TRBD2 (6 bases). Germline V gives CDR1 SGHRS, CDR2 YFSETQ. The length of the CDR3 is 15 residues. Trimming pared 3 bases from V and 0 bases from J, leaving 11 bases between. CDR3 nucleotide sequence: TGCGCCAGCAGCTCAACTGGGACTAGCACAGATACGCAGTATTTT. It yields the protein CASSSTGTSTDTQYF.

In DNA form, the CDR3 reads TGTGCCAGCAGTGTAGGACAGGGGGCAAGTGGCTACACCTTC. This encodes CASSVGQGASGYTF. The chain links TRBV28 to TRBJ1-2, with 11 bases lining up with TRBD1. The CDR3 is 14 amino acids. The germline CDR1 and CDR2 sequences are MDHEN and SYDVKM. Trimming removed 5 bases from V and 7 bases from J; junction bases left unmatched: 6.

This sequence joins TRBV19 and TRBJ2-1, with 10 bases that match TRBD2. The trim removed 8 bases at V and 8 bases at J, leaving 9 bases unmatched. This CDR3 spans 14 amino acids. Germline CDR1 and CDR2: LNHDA and SQIVND (reference sequence). The CDR3 sequence: CASGTSAGPDEQFF. The CDR3 DNA reads TGTGCCAGTGGGACTAGCGCGGGCCCCGATGAGCAGTTCTTC.

The chain uses TRBV7-2 and TRBJ1-3; D gene ambiguous. Germline V lookup: CDR1 SGHTA, CDR2 FQGNSA. This CDR3 has 16 residues. V gave up 1 base and J gave up 0 bases, with 10 bases separating them. CDR3 residues: CASSLVQTSSGNTIYF. CDR3 nucleotides: TGTGCCAGCAGCTTAGTTCAAACTTCCTCTGGAAACACCATATATTTT.

V and J are TRBV7-3 and TRBJ2-1, with D uncertain. V lost 2 bases to trimming and J lost 8 bases, with 7 bases between them. This CDR3 region has 12 residues. Germline-derived CDR1 and CDR2 are SGHTA and FQGTGA. CDR3 DNA sequence: TGTGCCAGCAGCTTAGTGAGCGATGAGCAGTTCTTC. Protein sequence: CASSLVSDEQFF.

The chain has TRBV5-4 and TRBJ2-7; 9 positions agree with TRBD2. CDR1 and CDR2 from the germline V gene are SGHNT and YYREEE (reference sequence). Trimming cost V 4 bases and J 6 bases; bases outside gene matches: 8. The CDR3 is 14 residues long. Written as DNA, the CDR3 is TGTGCCAGCAGCCCTGGGCCAGCGGGAGGCGAGCAGTACTTC. The encoded protein is CASSPGPAGGEQYF.

V gene TRBV27 combines with J gene TRBJ1-4; 9 nucleotides line up with TRBD1. Germline trimming cut 3 bases from V and 10 bases from J; bases unmatched to any gene: 6. The CDR3 sequence is 14 residues long. Per the germline V gene, CDR1 is MNHEY and CDR2 is SMNVEV (reference sequence). CDR3 sequence: CASSLYRGRGKLFF. For the CDR3, the DNA is TGTGCCAGCAGTTTGTACAGGGGGCGAGGAAAACTGTTTTTT.

The rearrangement links TRBV10-3 to TRBJ2-3; 10 bases agree with TRBD1. Germline CDR1 ENHRY, CDR2 SYGVKD. There are 15 residues in the CDR3. Losses at the gene ends were 3 bases for V and 4 bases for J; bases not matched to a gene: 4. The CDR3 bases are TGTGCCATCAGTGAAGGGACAGGGGACCCAGATACGCAGTATTTT. It encodes CAISEGTGDPDTQYF.

V is TRBV5-1 and J is TRBJ2-5; 7 positions agree with TRBD2. The CDR3 is 15 amino acids. Germline trimming cut 7 bases from V and 2 bases from J; bases unmatched to any gene: 11. Germline V lookup: CDR1 SGHRS, CDR2 YFSETQ. CDR3 DNA sequence: TGCGCCAGCCACCCTCTGGGGGGGGTTCAAGAGACCCAGTACTTC. It translates to CASHPLGGVQETQYF.

V and J are TRBV18 and TRBJ1-2; 11 bases agree with TRBD1. Germline CDR1 is KGHSH and CDR2 is LQKENI. CDR3 length equals 17 residues. The V and J ends lost 1 base and 2 bases, in that order; junction bases with no gene match: 6. CDR3: CASSPRTGGYQNYGYTF. CDR3 bases: TGTGCCAGCTCACCACGGACAGGGGGCTACCAGAACTATGGCTACACCTTC. Complete variable domain (other parts from reference TRBV18 and TRBJ1-2): NAGVMQNPRHLVRRRGQEARLRCSPMKGHSHVYWYRQLPEEGLKFMVYLQKENIIDESGMPKERFSAEFPKEGPSILRIQQVVRGDSAAYFCASSPRTGGYQNYGYTFGSGTRLTVV.

The chain recombines TRBV19 with TRBJ1-6; no clear D. Between the trimmed V and J ends, which lost 7 bases and 6 bases, there was a span of 13 bases. CDR3 length: 14 residues. The germline V gene encodes CDR1 LNHDA and CDR2 SQIVND (reference sequence). The CDR3 nucleotides read TGTGCCAGTAACCTACAGCGGACTAATTCACCCCTCCACTTT. This translates into CASNLQRTNSPLHF.

J is TRBJ1-5 and V is TRBV21-1; the D call of TRBD1 is as the table states it, not checked on the DNA. TRBV21-1 is a pseudogene segment. This CDR3 comprises 19 residues. CDR3 bases: TGTGCCAGCAGCAAACCCCCCGCCCGGGACAGGGTTGCGGGTCAGCCCCAGCATTTT. Protein sequence: CASSKPPARDRVAGQPQHF.

The chain combines TRBV5-4 with TRBJ1-2; D unclear. This CDR3 has 14 residues. Germline V gene lookup returns CDR1 SGHNT and CDR2 YYREEE (reference sequence). V dropped 4 bases and J dropped 0 bases, with 10 bases sitting between them. The DNA for the CDR3 is TGTGCCAGCAGCACTGCCGGGTCTAACTATGGCTACACCTTC. Amino acid sequence: CASSTAGSNYGYTF. The full variable domain, in which reference TRBV5-4 and TRBJ1-2 provide the parts outside the CDR3, is ETGVTQSPTHLIKTRGQQVTLRCSSQSGHNTVSWYQQALGQGPQFIFQYYREEENGRGNFPPRFSGLQFPNYSSELNVNALELDDSALYLCASSTAGSNYGYTFGSGTRLTVV.

This rearrangement joins TRBV7-2 to TRBJ1-1; tentatively, D is TRBD1 (6 bases). The CDR3 spans 14 residues. Germline V gene data show CDR1 as SGHTA and CDR2 as FQGNSA. V lost 3 bases and J 4 bases, leaving 12 bases between the germline ends. Here the CDR3 DNA reads TGTGCCAGCAGCTTTACAGGGCCTTCCACTGAAGCTTTCTTT. Its protein is CASSFTGPSTEAFF.

The V call is TRBV5-5, the J call TRBJ1-2; possible D gene TRBD1, 6 bases. Per the germline V gene, CDR1 is SGHKS and CDR2 is YYEKEE (reference sequence). This CDR3 spans 15 amino acids. V dropped 4 bases and J dropped 4 bases, with 17 bases sitting between them. The CDR3: CASSPGPGEVYGYTF. Written as DNA, the CDR3 is TGTGCCAGCAGCCCAGGACCAGGGGAAGTCTATGGCTACACCTTC. Supplemented by reference TRBV5-5 and TRBJ1-2, the full variable domain reads DAGVTQSPTHLIKTRGQQVTLRCSPISGHKSVSWYQQVLGQGPQFIFQYYEKEERGRGNFPDRFSARQFPNYSSELNVNALLLGDSALYLCASSPGPGEVYGYTFGSGTRLTVV.

In its sample, this clone was seen once. The gene calls are TRBV27 and TRBJ1-5, with TRBD1 identical over 9 bases. CDR1 is MNHEY, CDR2 SMNVEV, per germline (reference sequence). The CDR3 totals 16 residues. J gave up 7 bases and V 7 bases, and 14 bases lay outside the gene matches. This chain's CDR3 is CASNLFPGQGQQPQHF. The CDR3 DNA reads as TGTGCCAGCAACCTTTTCCCCGGACAGGGGCAACAGCCCCAGCATTTT.